This passage covers 24 T cell receptor beta chains from one sample sequenced in a study of regulatory T cells in long-lasting Graves disease. Sequencing libraries for TCR beta were prepared with iRepertoire HTBI primers and Arm-PCR of CDR3 regions. TCRdb reprocessed the multiplex PCR reads via MiXCR and lists one record per CDR3 protein. The sample has under 450,000 distinct CDR3 sequences, 12% seen once; the top ten hold approximately 20%. Time point described: newly diagnosed GD, antithyroid drugs for less than 3 months. With RNA extracted from PBMCs as input, the TCR library was made. The same data also went into a second study, on T cells in Graves' hyperthyroidism and ophthalmopathy.

Sequencing was performed on peripheral blood mononuclear cells (PBMCs), taken at new diagnosis, from a patient treated with antithyroid drugs. The receptors were gathered from a woman aged 18-35 years with Graves disease.

The chain carries TRBV20-1 and TRBJ2-2, with 9 bases matching TRBD1. CDR3 size: 15 residues. V dropped 6 bases and J dropped 7; count of bases not matched to a gene: 12. Looked up from germline, CDR1 is DFQATT and CDR2 is SNEGSKA (reference sequence). This chain's CDR3 is CSAGPDRGNGGELFF. CDR3 DNA: TGCAGTGCAGGACCGGACAGGGGCAATGGCGGGGAGCTGTTTTTT.

This clonotype was recorded at least ten times. CDR3 sequence (DNA): TGTGCCAGCAGTCCAGGAGGGACACTCAATGAGCAGTTCTTC. This sequence encodes CASSPGGTLNEQFF. V and J are TRBV12-3 or TRBV12-4 and TRBJ2-1, with D tentatively TRBD1 or TRBD2 (6 bases each). This CDR3 is built from 14 residues. Trimming removed 5 bases from V and 6 bases from J, with 14 bases in between.

This clonotype was observed at least ten times. This chain joins TRBV12-3 or TRBV12-4 and TRBJ1-1; the D is unclear. V lost 6 bases, J lost 1 base, and 12 bases lay in between. There are 14 residues in the CDR3. CDR3 nucleotides: TGTGCCAGCAGCGTCATGGGAGGGAACACTGAAGCTTTCTTT. As protein: CASSVMGGNTEAFF.

The chain employs TRBV20-1 and TRBJ2-5; unclear D gene. CDR1 DFQATT and CDR2 SNEGSKA come from the germline V gene (reference sequence). The CDR3 sequence is 11 residues long. Between the trimmed V and J ends, which lost 5 bases and 4 bases, there was a span of 8 bases. In nucleotides, the CDR3 is TGCAGTGCTCTCAGATTAGAGACCCAGTACTTC. Translation gives CSALRLETQYF.

The chain couples TRBV6-1 to TRBJ1-6; D is perhaps TRBD1 (5 bases). The CDR3 totals 12 residues. The ends were cut back, 5 bases at V and 10 bases at J, with 9 bases in the middle. Germline CDR1 is MNHNS and CDR2 is SASEGT. For the CDR3, the DNA is TGTGCCAGCAGTACAGGTTTCTCACCCCTCCACTTT. Encoded protein: CASSTGFSPLHF.

This clonotype came up a few times. The chain links TRBV5-1 to TRBJ1-2; a possible D gene is TRBD1 (5 bases). V shed 4 bases and J shed 7 bases, with 17 bases lying between them. Germline CDR1 SGHRS, CDR2 YFSETQ. The CDR3 spans 14 residues. The CDR3 sequence: CASSRDQRGSGYTF. The CDR3 DNA reads as TGCGCCAGCAGCCGGGACCAGAGAGGCAGTGGCTACACCTTC.

This clonotype was seen ten or more times. This chain uses TRBV12-3 or TRBV12-4 with TRBJ2-6; possibly TRBD1 or TRBD2 for D (5 bases each). The CDR3 is 16 amino acids. V was cut by 7 bases and J by 0 bases, with 13 bases left in between. CDR3 sequence: CASNRDRASGANVLTF. The CDR3 DNA follows: TGTGCCAGCAACCGGGACCGAGCCTCTGGGGCCAACGTCCTGACTTTC.

This clonotype has at least ten counts. The genes are TRBV20-1 and TRBJ2-5; D gene uncertain. The germline V and J ends were trimmed by 0 bases and 3 bases, with 17 bases remaining between them. CDR3 length equals 16 residues. Per germline, CDR1 DFQATT and CDR2 SNEGSKA (reference sequence). CDR3 sequence reads: CSARDTTVQLKETQYF. The CDR3 DNA reads TGCAGTGCTAGAGATACGACTGTTCAGCTGAAAGAGACCCAGTACTTC.

The chain couples TRBV7-3 to TRBJ2-1, with 7 positions matching TRBD1. This CDR3 has 15 residues. V was clipped by 1 base and J by 5 bases; unmatched bases: 5. From germline, CDR1 is SGHTA and CDR2 FQGTGA. The DNA for the CDR3 is TGTGCCAGCAGCTTAAGAGACAGGGACCACAATGAGCAGTTCTTC. Translating gives CASSLRDRDHNEQFF.

CDR3 DNA: TGTGCCAGCAGTGATCTAACAGGGGCCAAAAACATTCAGTACTTC. Translated, it gives CASSDLTGAKNIQYF. The chain is built from TRBV6-1 and TRBJ2-4, with D perhaps matching TRBD1 (6 bases). Germline-derived CDR1 and CDR2 are MNHNS and SASEGT. The CDR3 totals 15 residues. Trimming removed 3 bases at V and 1 base at J, with 10 bases between.

The V call is TRBV4-2, the J call TRBJ2-2, with a weak D call TRBD1 (5 bases). V was cut by 0 bases and J by 6 bases, with 11 bases left in between. The CDR3 is 15 residues long. Looked up from germline, CDR1 is LGHNA and CDR2 is YNFKEQ. CDR3 sequence (DNA): TGTGCCAGCAGCCAAGATTTTCAGGGTCCCGGGGAGCTGTTTTTT. Its protein product is CASSQDFQGPGELFF.

This clonotype has more than one count but fewer than ten. The CDR3 protein is CASSLLTSYNEQFF. CDR3 DNA: TGTGCCAGCAGCTTGCTGACCTCCTACAATGAGCAGTTCTTC. The chain employs TRBV7-2 and TRBJ2-1, with D uncertain. Trimming took 3 bases from V and 0 from J, leaving 6 bases between them. The CDR3 spans 14 residues. CDR1 and CDR2 (germline): SGHTA, FQGNSA.

This clonotype was detected ten times or more. V gene TRBV7-9 combines with J gene TRBJ2-7; the D is unclear. Trimming removed 2 bases from V and 2 bases from J, with 7 bases in between. This CDR3 contains 13 residues. Germline V gene lookup returns CDR1 SEHNR and CDR2 FQNEAQ (reference sequence). The CDR3 nucleotides read TGTGCCAGCAGCTTACCGAGTCCCTACGAGCAGTACTTC. This translates into CASSLPSPYEQYF. Together with reference TRBV7-9 and TRBJ2-7, the CDR3 gives the full variable domain: DTGVSQNPRHKITKRGQNVTFRCDPISEHNRLYWYRQTLGQGPEFLTYFQNEAQLEKSRLLSDRFSAERPKGSFSTLEIQRTEQGDSAMYLCASSLPSPYEQYFGPGTRLTVT.

This clonotype was seen a handful of times. The rearrangement joins TRBV11-2 to TRBJ2-4; D is unclear. This CDR3 is 15 amino acids long. Germline V lookup: CDR1 SGHAT, CDR2 FQNNGV. V was trimmed by 0 bases and J by 8 bases, leaving 14 bases between them. The CDR3 region has the DNA TGTGCCAGCAGCTTAGATCTCTCACCAGGACACATTCAGTACTTC. It encodes CASSLDLSPGHIQYF.

Many counts were recorded for this clonotype. The gene calls are TRBV19 and TRBJ1-1; 10 bases match TRBD1. The V segment lost 7 bases and the J segment 1 base; nucleotides outside the gene matches: 3. The CDR3 loop spans 14 amino acids. Germline CDR1 LNHDA, CDR2 SQIVND (reference sequence). DNA for the CDR3: TGTGCCAGTATCGGGACAGGGGCGAACACTGAAGCTTTCTTT. Its translation is CASIGTGANTEAFF.

This clonotype has just a few counts. This sequence joins TRBV10-3 and TRBJ2-6; possibly TRBD1 for D (6 bases). V gave up 6 bases and J gave up 2 bases, with 17 bases separating them. Germline CDR1 reads ENHRY; CDR2 reads SYGVKD. This CDR3 region has 17 residues. The CDR3 here is CAIRVQGLDPGANVLTF. The DNA for the CDR3 is TGTGCCATCAGAGTCCAGGGGTTAGATCCTGGGGCCAACGTCCTGACTTTC.

This clonotype was recorded at least ten times. V is TRBV20-1 and J is TRBJ2-3; D is ambiguous. V lost 4 bases, J lost 0 bases, and 14 bases lay in between. The CDR3 has 15 residues. Per germline, CDR1 DFQATT and CDR2 SNEGSKA (reference sequence). CDR3 in DNA: TGCAGTGCTATCACCCCGCAGCAGAGCACAGATACGCAGTATTTT. Encoded protein: CSAITPQQSTDTQYF.

This clonotype showed up many times. The chain joins TRBV4-1 to TRBJ2-2; maybe TRBD1 (5 bases). CDR1 is MGHRA and CDR2 is YSYEKL in the germline V gene. The CDR3 is 17 residues long. V gave up 0 bases and J gave up 5 bases, with 16 bases separating them. CDR3: CASSQEPRGRATGELFF. The CDR3 nucleotides are TGCGCCAGCAGCCAAGAACCCCGAGGCAGGGCTACCGGGGAGCTGTTTTTT.

This clonotype was recorded many times. The chain is built from TRBV5-1 and TRBJ2-3; the D gene could be TRBD1 or TRBD2 (6 bases each). CDR3 size: 15 residues. Trimming removed 1 base from V and 5 bases from J, with 14 bases in between. Germline CDR1 and CDR2: SGHRS and YFSETQ. CDR3 coding DNA: TGCGCCAGCAGCTTGCTTCGGGGGCGGGGAGATACGCAGTATTTT. Translation gives CASSLLRGRGDTQYF.

The chain carries TRBV18 and TRBJ1-2, with D perhaps TRBD1 (5 bases). With 5 bases removed from V and 6 bases from J, the gap between germline ends came to 10 bases. The CDR3 spans 12 residues. Germline-derived CDR1 and CDR2 are KGHSH and LQKENI. CDR3 sequence: CASSAQEDGYTF. The CDR3 DNA is TGTGCCAGCTCAGCACAGGAGGATGGCTACACCTTC.

This clonotype has ten or more counts. The J gene is TRBJ2-1, the V gene TRBV7-6; the D is unclear. Trimming left V 3 bases short and J 0 bases short, with 15 bases between. CDR1 and CDR2 from the germline V gene are SGHVS and FNYEAQ. The CDR3 contains 17 residues. In DNA form, the CDR3 reads TGTGCCAGCAGCTTTGCCCTTACGAGAGGCTCCTACAATGAGCAGTTCTTC. This translates into CASSFALTRGSYNEQFF.

This clonotype was found many times. J is TRBJ2-1 and V is TRBV7-8, with TRBD2 as a possible D gene (5 bases). CDR3 size: 15 residues. Germline V gives CDR1 SGHVS, CDR2 FQNEAQ. V lost 2 bases to trimming and J lost 8 bases, with 16 bases between them. This CDR3 reads CASSLSGRLAHEQFF. DNA for the CDR3: TGTGCCAGCAGCTTAAGTGGTCGGCTAGCCCATGAGCAGTTCTTC. Filled out from reference TRBV7-8 and TRBJ2-1, the complete variable domain reads GAGVSQSPRYKVAKRGQDVALRCDPISGHVSLFWYQQALGQGPEFLTYFQNEAQLDKSGLPSDRFFAERPEGSVSTLKIQRTQQEDSAVYLCASSLSGRLAHEQFFGPGTRLTVL.

This clonotype was found many times. V is TRBV7-9 and J is TRBJ2-1; 9 bases are a match to TRBD1. The CDR3 runs 13 residues. CDR1 is SEHNR and CDR2 is FQNEAQ in the germline V gene (reference sequence). Trimming at V came to 3 bases and at J to 9 bases, leaving 3 bases not matched to a gene. The CDR3 sequence is CASSLGTGFEQFF. In DNA form, the CDR3 reads TGTGCCAGCAGCTTGGGGACAGGGTTTGAGCAGTTCTTC. The complete variable domain, with remaining parts taken from reference TRBV7-9 and TRBJ2-1, reads DTGVSQNPRHKITKRGQNVTFRCDPISEHNRLYWYRQTLGQGPEFLTYFQNEAQLEKSRLLSDRFSAERPKGSFSTLEIQRTEQGDSAMYLCASSLGTGFEQFFGPGTRLTVL.

This clonotype was recorded at least ten times. The chain couples TRBV5-1 to TRBJ2-7; a possible D gene is TRBD2 (6 bases). CDR3 size: 14 residues. Per the germline V gene, CDR1 is SGHRS and CDR2 is YFSETQ. Trimming removed 0 bases at V and 3 bases at J, with 10 bases between. The CDR3 nucleotides read TGCGCCAGCAGCTTGGCAGGACTATACTACGAGCAGTACTTC. It translates to CASSLAGLYYEQYF.